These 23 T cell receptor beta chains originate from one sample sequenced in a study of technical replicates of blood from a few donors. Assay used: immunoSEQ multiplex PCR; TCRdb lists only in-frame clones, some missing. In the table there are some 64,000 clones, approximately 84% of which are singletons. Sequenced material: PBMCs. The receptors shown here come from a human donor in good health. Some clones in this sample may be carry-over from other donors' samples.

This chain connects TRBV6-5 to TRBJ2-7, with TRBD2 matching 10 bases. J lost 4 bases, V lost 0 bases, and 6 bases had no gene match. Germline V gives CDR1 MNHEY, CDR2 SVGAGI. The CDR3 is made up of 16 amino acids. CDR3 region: CASSYSSLAGAYEQYF. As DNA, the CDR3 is TGTGCCAGCAGTTACTCCTCCCTAGCGGGAGCTTACGAGCAGTACTTC.

The CDR3 region is CASSPGGGQNYGYTF. CDR3 coding DNA: TGTGCCAGCAGCCCTGGCGGGGGCCAAAACTATGGCTACACCTTC. The chain recombines TRBV5-4 with TRBJ1-2; possibly TRBD1 for D (6 bases). Germline loops: CDR1 SGHNT, CDR2 YYREEE (reference sequence). The CDR3 spans 15 residues. V lost 4 bases to trimming and J lost 2 bases, with 15 bases between them.

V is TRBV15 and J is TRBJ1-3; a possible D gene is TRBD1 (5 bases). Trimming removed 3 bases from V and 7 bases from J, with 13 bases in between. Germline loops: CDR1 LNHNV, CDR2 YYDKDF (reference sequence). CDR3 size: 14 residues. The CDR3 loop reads CATSRTVGFNTIYF. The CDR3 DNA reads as TGTGCCACCAGCAGGACAGTCGGTTTTAACACCATATATTTT.

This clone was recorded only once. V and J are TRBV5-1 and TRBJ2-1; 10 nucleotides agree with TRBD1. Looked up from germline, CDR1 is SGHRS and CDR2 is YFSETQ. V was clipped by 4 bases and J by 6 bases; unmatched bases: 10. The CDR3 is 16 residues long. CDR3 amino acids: CASSPGQGRIGNEQFF. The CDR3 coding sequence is TGCGCCAGCAGCCCGGGACAGGGGAGGATCGGCAATGAGCAGTTCTTC. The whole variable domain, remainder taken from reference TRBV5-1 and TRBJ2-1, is KAGVTQTPRYLIKTRGQQVTLSCSPISGHRSVSWYQQTPGQGLQFLFEYFSETQRNKGNFPGRFSGRQFSNSRSEMNVSTLELGDSALYLCASSPGQGRIGNEQFFGPGTRLTVL.

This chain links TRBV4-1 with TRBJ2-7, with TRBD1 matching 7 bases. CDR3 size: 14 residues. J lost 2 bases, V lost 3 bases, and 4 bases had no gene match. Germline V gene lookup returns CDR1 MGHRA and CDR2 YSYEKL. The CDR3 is CASSHSDRTYEQYF. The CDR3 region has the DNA TGCGCCAGCAGCCACTCGGACAGGACCTACGAGCAGTACTTC.

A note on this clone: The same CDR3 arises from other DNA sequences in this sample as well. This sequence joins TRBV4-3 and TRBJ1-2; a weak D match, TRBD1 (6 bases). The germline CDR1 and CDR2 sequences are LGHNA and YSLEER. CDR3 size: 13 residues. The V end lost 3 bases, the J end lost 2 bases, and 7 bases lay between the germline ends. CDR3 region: CASSQGQNYGYTF. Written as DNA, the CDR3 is TGCGCCAGCAGCCAGGGACAAAACTATGGCTACACCTTC.

CDR3 in amino acids: CATSRDGRGNQPQHF. As DNA, the CDR3 is TGTGCCACCAGCAGAGATGGGCGAGGCAATCAGCCCCAGCATTTT. The V and J genes are TRBV15 and TRBJ1-5; no firm D call. The germline CDR1 and CDR2 sequences are LNHNV and YYDKDF (reference sequence). The V gene lost 0 bases and the J gene lost 2 bases, with 8 bases spanning the gap. This CDR3 is built from 15 residues.

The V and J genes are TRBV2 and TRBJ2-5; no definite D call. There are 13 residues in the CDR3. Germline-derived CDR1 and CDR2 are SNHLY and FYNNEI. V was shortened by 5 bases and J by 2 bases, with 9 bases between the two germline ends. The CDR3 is CASSRSRQETQYF. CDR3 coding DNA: TGTGCCAGCAGTAGGAGTAGACAAGAGACCCAGTACTTC.

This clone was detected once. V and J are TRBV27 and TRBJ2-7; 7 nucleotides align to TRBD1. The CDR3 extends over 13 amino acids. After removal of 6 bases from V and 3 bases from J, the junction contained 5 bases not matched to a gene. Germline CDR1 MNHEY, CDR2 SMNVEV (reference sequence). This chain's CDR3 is CASSYGTVYEQYF. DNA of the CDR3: TGTGCCAGCAGCTATGGGACAGTCTACGAGCAGTACTTC.

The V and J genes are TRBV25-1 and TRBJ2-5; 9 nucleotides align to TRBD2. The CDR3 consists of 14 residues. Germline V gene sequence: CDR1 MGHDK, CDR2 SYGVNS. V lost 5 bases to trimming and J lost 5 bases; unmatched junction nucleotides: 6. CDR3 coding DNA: TGTGCCAGCAGTAGTAGCGGGAGTGGGGAGACCCAGTACTTC. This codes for CASSSSGSGETQYF.

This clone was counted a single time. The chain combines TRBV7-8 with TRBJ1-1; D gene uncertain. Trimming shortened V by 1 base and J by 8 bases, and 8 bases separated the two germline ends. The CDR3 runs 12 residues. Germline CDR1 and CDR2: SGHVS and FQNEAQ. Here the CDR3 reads CASSLGAGEAFF. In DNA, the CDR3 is TGTGCCAGCAGCTTAGGGGCGGGGGAAGCTTTCTTT.

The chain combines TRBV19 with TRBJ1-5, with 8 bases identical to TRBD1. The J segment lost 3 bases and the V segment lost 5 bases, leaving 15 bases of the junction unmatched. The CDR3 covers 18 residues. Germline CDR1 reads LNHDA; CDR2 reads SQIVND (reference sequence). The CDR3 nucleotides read TGTGCCAGTAGTTTTCAGGGGGCCCGACTTCCCTCCAATCAGCCCCAGCATTTT. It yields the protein CASSFQGARLPSNQPQHF.

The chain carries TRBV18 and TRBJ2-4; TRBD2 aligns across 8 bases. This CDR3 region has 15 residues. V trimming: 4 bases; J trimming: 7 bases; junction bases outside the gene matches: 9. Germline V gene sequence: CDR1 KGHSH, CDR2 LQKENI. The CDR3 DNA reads TGTGCCAGCTCACAATACGGGAGGGCCGGGAACATTCAGTACTTC. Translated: CASSQYGRAGNIQYF.

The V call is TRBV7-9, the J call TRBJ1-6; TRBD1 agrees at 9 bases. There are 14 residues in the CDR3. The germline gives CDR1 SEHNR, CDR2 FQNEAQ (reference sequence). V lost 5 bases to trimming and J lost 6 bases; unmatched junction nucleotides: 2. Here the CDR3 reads CASSGGQGNSPLHF. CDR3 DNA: TGTGCCAGCAGCGGGGGACAGGGTAATTCACCCCTCCACTTT.

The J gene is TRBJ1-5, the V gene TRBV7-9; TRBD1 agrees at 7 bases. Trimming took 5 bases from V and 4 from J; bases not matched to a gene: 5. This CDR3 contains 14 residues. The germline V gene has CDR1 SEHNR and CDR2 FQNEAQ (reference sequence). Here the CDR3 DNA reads TGTGCCAGCAGCGACCGGGACAGTAATCAGCCCCAGCATTTT. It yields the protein CASSDRDSNQPQHF.

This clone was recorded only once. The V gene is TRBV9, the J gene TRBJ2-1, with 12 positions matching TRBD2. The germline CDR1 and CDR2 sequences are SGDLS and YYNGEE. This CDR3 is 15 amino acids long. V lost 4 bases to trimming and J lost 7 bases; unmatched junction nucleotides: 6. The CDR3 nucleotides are TGTGCCAGCAGCCTTTATGGACTAGCGGGGAATGAGCAGTTCTTC. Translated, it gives CASSLYGLAGNEQFF.

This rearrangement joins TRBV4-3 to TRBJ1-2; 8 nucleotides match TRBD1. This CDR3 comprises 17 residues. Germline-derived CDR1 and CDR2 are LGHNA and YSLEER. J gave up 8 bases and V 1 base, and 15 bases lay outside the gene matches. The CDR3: CASSQGGLGRGRKGYTF. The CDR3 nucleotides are TGCGCCAGCAGCCAAGGGGGCCTCGGCAGGGGGCGAAAGGGCTACACCTTC.

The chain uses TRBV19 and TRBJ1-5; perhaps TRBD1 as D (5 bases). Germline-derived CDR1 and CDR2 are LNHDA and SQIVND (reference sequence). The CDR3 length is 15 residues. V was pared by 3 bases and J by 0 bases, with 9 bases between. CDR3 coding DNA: TGTGCCAGTAGTATTGTCGGGGGTAGCAATCAGCCCCAGCATTTT. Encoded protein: CASSIVGGSNQPQHF.

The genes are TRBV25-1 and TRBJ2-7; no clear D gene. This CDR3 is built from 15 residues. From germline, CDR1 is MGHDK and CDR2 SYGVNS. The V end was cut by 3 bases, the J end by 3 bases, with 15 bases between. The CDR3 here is CASSDPLASNYEQYF. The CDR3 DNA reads TGTGCCAGCAGTGATCCCCTGGCCTCCAACTACGAGCAGTACTTC.

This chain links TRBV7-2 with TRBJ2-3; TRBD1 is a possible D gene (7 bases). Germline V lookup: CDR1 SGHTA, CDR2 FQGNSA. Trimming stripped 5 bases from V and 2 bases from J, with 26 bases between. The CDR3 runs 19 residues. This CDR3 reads CASSLQQSRGRGDTDTQYF. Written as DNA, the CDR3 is TGTGCCAGCAGCCTCCAACAATCCCGCGGCAGGGGGGACACAGATACGCAGTATTTT.

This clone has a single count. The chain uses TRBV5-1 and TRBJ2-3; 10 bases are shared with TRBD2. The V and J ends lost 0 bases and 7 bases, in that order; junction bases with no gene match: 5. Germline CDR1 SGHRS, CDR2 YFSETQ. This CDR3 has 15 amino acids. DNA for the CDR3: TGCGCCAGCAGCTTGGAAAGCGGGGGGGCGTATACGCAGTATTTT. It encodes CASSLESGGAYTQYF.

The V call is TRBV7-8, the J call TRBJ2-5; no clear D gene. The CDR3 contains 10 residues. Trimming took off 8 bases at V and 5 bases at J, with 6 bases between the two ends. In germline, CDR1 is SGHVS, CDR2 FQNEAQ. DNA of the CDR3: TGTGCCAGCCACCGGGAGACCCAGTACTTC. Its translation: CASHRETQYF.

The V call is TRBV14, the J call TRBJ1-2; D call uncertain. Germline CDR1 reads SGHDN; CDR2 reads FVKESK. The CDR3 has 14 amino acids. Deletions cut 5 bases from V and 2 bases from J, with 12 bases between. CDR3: CASSDWSVNYGYTF. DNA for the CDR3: TGTGCCAGCAGCGATTGGTCGGTAAACTATGGCTACACCTTC.